Below are 32 T cell receptor beta chains sequenced from a single sample in a study of blood T cell repertoires in COVID-19. Profiling relied on immunoSEQ multiplex PCR, and the TCRdb table lists in-frame clones only, not all of them. The sample contains some 260,000 clones, 80% to 90% of which appear only once. The sequenced sample consisted of peripheral blood. Receptor source: a woman in her 70s with COVID-19, enrolled during active disease.

In nucleotides, the CDR3 is TGTGCCAGCAGCGAAATCGACAGGTTCTACACCTTC. Its translation is CASSEIDRFYTF. The chain links TRBV3-1 (or the pseudogene TRBV3-2) to TRBJ1-2, with D tentatively TRBD1 (6 bases). The germline gives CDR1 LGHDT, CDR2 YNNKEL (reference sequence). Trimming removed 5 bases from V and 10 bases from J, with 14 bases in between. The CDR3 covers 12 residues.

V is TRBV4-1 and J is TRBJ2-1, with D tentatively TRBD1 (6 bases). The CDR3 covers 14 residues. Germline-derived CDR1 and CDR2 are MGHRA and YSYEKL. The germline V and J ends were trimmed by 4 bases and 7 bases, with 14 bases remaining between them. Here the CDR3 reads CASSLTGTRNEQFF. In nucleotides, the CDR3 is TGCGCCAGCAGCCTTACAGGGACCCGGAATGAGCAGTTCTTC.

V usage is TRBV11-3 and J usage is TRBJ2-3, with 7 bases identical to TRBD2. The trim removed 5 bases at V and 0 bases at J, leaving 2 bases unmatched. This CDR3 is 14 amino acids long. The germline gives CDR1 SGHNT, CDR2 YENEEA. As DNA, the CDR3 is TGTGCCAGCAGCCAGCGGGACAGCACAGATACGCAGTATTTT. Protein product: CASSQRDSTDTQYF.

The CDR3 loop reads CASSPPPGEETQYF. The CDR3 DNA reads as TGCGCCAGCAGCCCCCCACCGGGGGAAGAGACCCAGTACTTC. The chain carries TRBV5-1 and TRBJ2-5; possibly TRBD2 for D (6 bases). The length of the CDR3 is 14 residues. Germline V gene data show CDR1 as SGHRS and CDR2 as YFSETQ. V lost 4 bases to trimming and J lost 3 bases, with 13 bases between them.

This clone was found a few times. The V gene is TRBV6-2 or TRBV6-3, the J gene TRBJ1-1, with D uncertain. V lost 2 bases and J lost 3, with 7 bases in between. Germline CDR1 reads MNHEY; CDR2 reads SVGEGT. This CDR3 is 13 amino acids long. CDR3 bases: TGTGCCAGCAGTTACGGAGGCCACACTGAAGCTTTCTTT. Protein product: CASSYGGHTEAFF.

J is TRBJ2-7 and V is TRBV7-9, with a tentative D call TRBD2 (6 bases). The ends were cut back, 0 bases at V and 5 bases at J, with 11 bases in the middle. This CDR3 has 14 residues. The V gene's germline CDR1 is SEHNR and CDR2 FQNEAQ (reference sequence). CDR3 in DNA: TGTGCCAGCAGCTTAGCAGGGACTGAGGACGAGCAGTACTTC. Protein sequence: CASSLAGTEDEQYF.

This sequence joins TRBV19 and TRBJ1-5; D is ambiguous. The germline gives CDR1 LNHDA, CDR2 SQIVND (reference sequence). V shed 3 bases and J shed 5 bases, with 11 bases lying between them. CDR3 length: 14 amino acids. This chain's CDR3 is CASSMVRVHQPQHF. The CDR3 DNA reads TGTGCCAGTAGTATGGTACGGGTTCATCAGCCCCAGCATTTT. The full variable domain, rest sourced from reference TRBV19 and TRBJ1-5, is DGGITQSPKYLFRKEGQNVTLSCEQNLNHDAMYWYRQDPGQGLRLIYYSQIVNDFQKGDIAEGYSVSREKKESFPLTVTSAQKNPTAFYLCASSMVRVHQPQHFGDGTRLSIL.

In its sample, this clone ranks as medium-sized. The rearrangement joins TRBV6-5 to TRBJ1-1, with D possibly matching TRBD1 (6 bases). This CDR3 has 16 residues. Per the germline V gene, CDR1 is MNHEY and CDR2 is SVGAGI. V was shortened by 3 bases and J by 0 bases, with 14 bases between the two germline ends. The CDR3 DNA reads TGTGCCAGCAGTTATGGGGGGGCTGTTTTGAACACTGAAGCTTTCTTT. This translates into CASSYGGAVLNTEAFF.

V usage is TRBV5-1 and J usage is TRBJ2-1; TRBD1 is a possible D gene (6 bases). Germline CDR1 is SGHRS and CDR2 is YFSETQ. V dropped 1 base and J dropped 6 bases, with 11 bases sitting between them. The CDR3 sequence is 14 residues long. This chain's CDR3 is CASSLSGQTNEQFF. CDR3 sequence (DNA): TGCGCCAGCAGCTTGTCGGGACAAACCAATGAGCAGTTCTTC.

The chain combines TRBV10-3 with TRBJ1-6; D gene uncertain. Germline V gene lookup returns CDR1 ENHRY and CDR2 SYGVKD. Trimming removed 3 bases at V and 9 bases at J, with 9 bases between. The CDR3 is 13 amino acids. This chain's CDR3 is CAISDSDFSPLHF. CDR3 sequence (DNA): TGTGCCATCAGTGATTCAGATTTTTCACCCCTCCACTTT.

The rearrangement uses TRBV9 and TRBJ2-5, with a possible D match to TRBD1 (6 bases). The ends were cut back, 0 bases at V and 2 bases at J, with 20 bases in the middle. CDR1 is SGDLS and CDR2 is YYNGEE in the germline V gene. The CDR3 totals 18 residues. CDR3 DNA sequence: TGTGCCAGCAGCGTAGGAGGAGGTGGGGGCGATGGGCAAGAGACCCAGTACTTC. This gives the protein CASSVGGGGGDGQETQYF.

V is TRBV19 and J is TRBJ1-2; TRBD1 agrees at 8 bases. Germline values: CDR1 LNHDA, CDR2 SQIVND (reference sequence). This CDR3 is built from 12 residues. The junction had 3 bases not matched to a gene; V was cut back by 7 bases and J by 5 bases. CDR3 nucleotide sequence: TGTGCCAGTACAAGGACAGGGTATGGCTACACCTTC. Its protein product is CASTRTGYGYTF.

The chain uses TRBV14 and TRBJ1-2; 8 bases agree with TRBD1. From germline, CDR1 is SGHDN and CDR2 FVKESK. J lost 2 bases, V lost 0 bases, and 11 bases had no gene match. The CDR3 is made up of 18 amino acids. CDR3 DNA sequence: TGTGCCAGCAGCCAAGATTTCGACAGGGGAAGATTGAACTATGGCTACACCTTC. Protein product: CASSQDFDRGRLNYGYTF.

CDR3 nucleotide sequence: TGTGCCACCGAAAGGGGGAGTGGCACTGAAGCTTTCTTT. This gives the protein CATERGSGTEAFF. This chain links TRBV6-5 with TRBJ1-1; D is possibly TRBD1 (6 bases). V was shortened by 10 bases and J by 4 bases, with 16 bases between the two germline ends. Germline V lookup: CDR1 MNHEY, CDR2 SVGAGI. The CDR3 has 13 residues.

The rearrangement joins TRBV14 to TRBJ2-1; 10 bases map to TRBD1. Unmatched junction bases numbered 5, after V lost 4 bases and J lost 5 bases. Germline values: CDR1 SGHDN, CDR2 FVKESK. CDR3 length equals 15 residues. DNA for the CDR3: TGTGCCAGCAGCCCGTGGGACAGGGGAGACAATGAGCAGTTCTTC. Translating gives CASSPWDRGDNEQFF.

V and J are TRBV11-2 and TRBJ1-2; 8 bases fit TRBD1. Germline lookup yields CDR1 SGHAT and CDR2 FQNNGV. Trimming cost V 2 bases and J 4 bases; bases outside gene matches: 6. The CDR3 is made up of 15 amino acids. CDR3 protein: CASSLLSGGSYGYTF. CDR3 DNA sequence: TGTGCCAGCAGCTTATTATCAGGGGGCAGCTATGGCTACACCTTC.

This sequence joins TRBV5-1 and TRBJ1-6; D call uncertain. The CDR3 is made up of 14 amino acids. V lost 0 bases, J lost 5 bases, and 6 bases lay in between. Per the germline V gene, CDR1 is SGHRS and CDR2 is YFSETQ. Here the CDR3 reads CASSLGPNNSPLHF. CDR3 coding DNA: TGCGCCAGCAGCTTGGGGCCGAATAATTCACCCCTCCACTTT.

The chain couples TRBV9 to TRBJ2-2; D not certain. CDR1 is SGDLS, CDR2 YYNGEE, per germline. CDR3 size: 14 residues. Trimming shortened V by 0 bases and J by 7 bases, and 10 bases separated the two germline ends. The CDR3 nucleotides read TGTGCCAGCAGCGTAGGAGGTTACGACGGGGAGCTGTTTTTT. Translating gives CASSVGGYDGELFF. The entire variable domain, with the rest obtained from reference TRBV9 and TRBJ2-2, is as follows: DSGVTQTPKHLITATGQRVTLRCSPRSGDLSVYWYQQSLDQGLQFLIQYYNGEERAKGNILERFSAQQFPDLHSELNLSSLELGDSALYFCASSVGGYDGELFFGEGSRLTVL.

The chain uses TRBV27 and TRBJ2-7; TRBD1 might be the D (6 bases). V lost 6 bases to trimming and J lost 2 bases, with 11 bases between them. CDR3 length: 13 residues. Germline CDR1 MNHEY, CDR2 SMNVEV (reference sequence). This CDR3 reads CASSLTGTYEQYF. Written as DNA, the CDR3 is TGTGCCAGCAGCCTTACAGGGACCTACGAGCAGTACTTC.

About this clone itself: This same CDR3 is encoded by further DNA sequences in the sample. This CDR3 is CASSLLNQPQHF. The CDR3 nucleotides read TGTGCCAGCAGTTTACTAAATCAGCCCCAGCATTTT. This sequence joins TRBV28 and TRBJ1-5; D is uncertain. The V end was cut by 2 bases, the J end by 4 bases, with 3 bases between. The CDR3 consists of 12 residues. Looked up from germline, CDR1 is MDHEN and CDR2 is SYDVKM.

The CDR3 sequence: CASSSPGDRGTYEQYF. CDR3 DNA: TGTGCCAGCAGTTCCCCGGGGGACAGGGGGACCTACGAGCAGTACTTC. The genes are TRBV28 and TRBJ2-7; 11 nucleotides match TRBD1. CDR1 is MDHEN, CDR2 SYDVKM, per germline. V was clipped by 4 bases and J by 2 bases; unmatched bases: 7. The CDR3 is 16 residues long.

This clone was observed a single time. The chain uses TRBV7-8 and TRBJ2-1; 9 bases map to TRBD2. The junction had 11 bases not matched to a gene; V was cut back by 1 base and J by 10 bases. The CDR3 consists of 16 residues. The V gene's germline CDR1 is SGHVS and CDR2 FQNEAQ. The CDR3 here is CASSLGSQPSGTEQFF. CDR3 nucleotides: TGTGCCAGCAGCTTAGGTTCGCAGCCTAGCGGGACAGAGCAGTTCTTC.

The rearrangement joins TRBV7-8 to TRBJ2-2, with TRBD1 matching over 8 bases. The CDR3 has 18 residues. Trimming took 7 bases from V and 0 from J; bases not matched to a gene: 13. Germline V gene data show CDR1 as SGHVS and CDR2 as FQNEAQ. CDR3 DNA: TGTGCCAGCACCCCTCGGACAGGGAATATCGCGAACACCGGGGAGCTGTTTTTT. Its protein is CASTPRTGNIANTGELFF.

The chain carries TRBV5-4 and TRBJ1-5, with TRBD1 identical over 9 bases. The length of the CDR3 is 15 residues. After removal of 3 bases from V and 7 bases from J, the junction contained 8 bases not matched to a gene. CDR1 and CDR2 (germline): SGHNT, YYREEE (reference sequence). The CDR3 sequence: CASSSQGALSQPQHF. DNA of the CDR3: TGTGCCAGCAGCTCACAGGGGGCGCTTTCCCAGCCCCAGCATTTT.

The chain is built from TRBV28 and TRBJ2-5, with a tentative D call TRBD2 (5 bases). V gave up 5 bases and J gave up 5 bases, with 18 bases separating them. Per germline, CDR1 MDHEN and CDR2 SYDVKM. The CDR3 consists of 15 residues. This CDR3 reads CASSPAVVARETQYF. DNA for the CDR3: TGTGCCAGCAGTCCCGCTGTAGTAGCGAGGGAGACCCAGTACTTC.

The V gene is TRBV24-1, the J gene TRBJ2-1; 9 bases are shared with TRBD2. V trimming: 3 bases; J trimming: 8 bases; junction bases outside the gene matches: 4. CDR1 KGHDR and CDR2 SFDVKD come from the germline V gene. CDR3 length: 14 amino acids. In nucleotides, the CDR3 is TGTGCCACCAGTGATCCTTTAGCGGGAGATGAGCAGTTCTTC. This encodes CATSDPLAGDEQFF.

The J gene is TRBJ2-1, the V gene TRBV5-1; 7 positions agree with TRBD1. The germline gives CDR1 SGHRS, CDR2 YFSETQ. This CDR3 contains 14 residues. Trimming took 0 bases from V and 12 from J; bases not matched to a gene: 9. In DNA, the CDR3 is TGCGCCAGCAGCTTGGAGGGGGCAGTTCAGGGGCAGTTCTTC. As protein: CASSLEGAVQGQFF.

The chain is built from TRBV14 and TRBJ1-1, with 8 bases lining up with TRBD1. This CDR3 spans 13 amino acids. Looked up from germline, CDR1 is SGHDN and CDR2 is FVKESK. The J segment lost 6 bases and the V segment lost 7 bases, leaving 7 bases of the junction unmatched. The CDR3 reads CASTILQGAEAFF. In nucleotides, the CDR3 is TGTGCCAGCACTATCCTACAGGGGGCTGAAGCTTTCTTT. The full variable domain, in which reference TRBV14 and TRBJ1-1 provide the parts outside the CDR3, is EAGVTQFPSHSVIEKGQTVTLRCDPISGHDNLYWYRRVMGKEIKFLLHFVKESKQDESGMPNNRFLAERTGGTYSTLKVQPAELEDSGVYFCASTILQGAEAFFGQGTRLTVV.

DNA of the CDR3: TGCGCCAGTAGGACAGGGAGCTCCTACGAGCAGTACTTC. Its protein is CASRTGSSYEQYF. This chain joins TRBV5-1 and TRBJ2-7; 8 positions match TRBD1. The CDR3 spans 13 residues. CDR1 is SGHRS and CDR2 is YFSETQ in the germline V gene. J was trimmed by 0 bases and V by 8 bases; bases with no gene match: 4.

This clone was counted a single time. The rearrangement uses TRBV6-5 and TRBJ2-1; 8 positions agree with TRBD2. The junction had 9 bases not matched to a gene; V was cut back by 7 bases and J by 4 bases. The CDR3 has 15 amino acids. Germline V gives CDR1 MNHEY, CDR2 SVGAGI. CDR3 coding DNA: TGTGCCAGCAAAACCGGGAGGGAAACGTACAATGAGCAGTTCTTC. Residues: CASKTGRETYNEQFF.

The chain carries TRBV7-2 and TRBJ2-6, with D perhaps matching TRBD2 (5 bases). CDR1 is SGHTA, CDR2 FQGNSA, per germline. The length of the CDR3 is 16 residues. V lost 3 bases, J lost 8 bases, and 17 bases lay in between. CDR3 in amino acids: CASSFGPPGVTNVLTF. The CDR3 DNA reads as TGTGCCAGCAGCTTTGGGCCACCCGGGGTAACCAACGTCCTGACTTTC.

There are a few counts of this clone. The rearrangement uses TRBV3-1 (or the pseudogene TRBV3-2) and TRBJ2-2; tentative D call: TRBD2 (5 bases). The CDR3 consists of 16 residues. Germline lookup yields CDR1 LGHDT and CDR2 YNNKEL (reference sequence). The ends were cut back, 0 bases at V and 1 base at J, with 9 bases in the middle. Here the CDR3 DNA reads TGTGCCAGCAGCCAAGAAACCGGGGTGAACACCGGGGAGCTGTTTTTT. Translated, it gives CASSQETGVNTGELFF.